The rows below give T cell receptor beta chains drawn from one sample of a study of beta chain features in type 1 diabetes. Sequencing was performed with immunoSEQ multiplex PCR; in TCRdb, only in-frame clones are kept and a portion is missing. The sample yields some 240,000 clones, under 20% seen once. Specimen: naive CD4+ T cells from blood. The source is a man younger than 40 with type 1 diabetes. Both conserved end residues are part of each CDR3. A D gene is named only where the DNA matches it firmly. Size values are once, few and many counts, or a class for expanded clones, and some rows have none.

d_call | j_call | v_call | clone_size | cdr3_nt | cdr3_aa
TRBD1 | TRBJ2-7 | TRBV25-1 | NA | TGTGCCAGCAGCTCGACAGGGGTTAACTACGAGCAGTACTTC | CASSSTGVNYEQYF
NA | TRBJ1-2 | TRBV30 | NA | TGTGCCTGGAGTGTGTCAACTCGCTACACCTTC | CAWSVSTRYTF
NA | TRBJ2-3 | TRBV28 | NA | TGTGCCAGCAGCTTTACGGTAGCGGCGGCAGATACGCAGTATTTT | CASSFTVAAADTQYF
TRBD2 | TRBJ2-5 | TRBV7-2 | NA | TGTGCCAGCAGGACTAGCGGGAGGGAAGTAGAGACCCAGTACTTC | CASRTSGREVETQYF
TRBD2 | TRBJ2-3 | TRBV5-1 | NA | TGCGCCAGCAGCTTGGGACTAGCGACTAGCACAGATACGCAGTATTTT | CASSLGLATSTDTQYF
NA | TRBJ2-5 | TRBV5-4 | few | TGTGCAAACCGGGAGACCCAGTACTTC | CANRETQYF
TRBD2 | TRBJ2-1 | TRBV7-2 | NA | TGTGCCAGCAGCTTAACCGGGACTAGCGGAAGTGAGCAGTTCTTC | CASSLTGTSGSEQFF
TRBD1 | TRBJ2-5 | TRBV7-2 | NA | TGTGCCAGCAGTTACCGACAGGGGTCGGAGACCCAGTACTTC | CASSYRQGSETQYF
NA | TRBJ1-1 | TRBV5-4 | few | TGTGCCAGCAGCTTGGGGGCAGAGAACACTGAAGCTTTCTTT | CASSLGAENTEAFF
NA | TRBJ2-1 | TRBV5-4 | few | TGTGCCAGCAGCATCACAGGGATTGGAGATGAGCAGTTCTTC | CASSITGIGDEQFF
NA | TRBJ2-5 | TRBV5-6 | NA | TGTGCCAGCAGCCCCCAGGGGTTTGAAGAGACCCAGTACTTC | CASSPQGFEETQYF
NA | TRBJ2-4 | TRBV28 | few | TGTGCCAGCAAAGAGGAGCTAGCCAAAAACATTCAGTACTTC | CASKEELAKNIQYF
NA | TRBJ2-4 | TRBV29-1 | NA | TGCAGCGCTGAGGGCAGGGCAAATAAAAACATTCAGTACTTC | CSAEGRANKNIQYF
NA | TRBJ2-1 | TRBV19 | NA | TGTGCCAGTAGTCCAAGATCCTACAATGAGCAGTTCTTC | CASSPRSYNEQFF
NA | TRBJ1-2 | TRBV20-1 | NA | TGCAGTGCTAGTCCTGCCGGGACACTGACCTTC | CSASPAGTLTF
TRBD1 | TRBJ2-3 | TRBV7-9 | NA | TGTGCCAGCACGGCCTGGGCCGGGACAGCCTCAGATACGCAGTATTTT | CASTAWAGTASDTQYF
NA | TRBJ2-2 | TRBV9 | few | TGTGCCAGCAGGCAGGGGCCTACGACCGGGGAGCTGTTTTTT | CASRQGPTTGELFF
TRBD2 | TRBJ2-4 | TRBV5-1 | NA | TGCGCCAGCAGCTACGCTAGCGGGGAGAGGGACATTCAGTACTTC | CASSYASGERDIQYF
TRBD1 | TRBJ2-3 | TRBV4-3 | NA | TGCGCCAGCAGCCATGGACAGGGTACAGATACGCAGTATTTT | CASSHGQGTDTQYF
NA | TRBJ2-1 | TRBV5-1 | NA | TGCGCCAGCAGCTTTCCCATGGATGAGCAGTTCTTC | CASSFPMDEQFF
NA | TRBJ2-5 | TRBV7-2 | NA | TGTGCCAGCAGCTTATTCTCCCGGACCCAGTACTTC | CASSLFSRTQYF
NA | TRBJ2-3 | TRBV28 | NA | TGTGCCAGCAGTTCACCGGCAGGAGAATCAGATACGCAGTATTTT | CASSSPAGESDTQYF
NA | TRBJ1-4 | TRBV30 | NA | TGTGCCGGGCAGTACGGGGGAGGAAGTGAAAAACTGTTTTTT | CAGQYGGGSEKLFF
NA | TRBJ2-7 | TRBV9 | few | TGTGCCAGCAGCGTGCCCGGTGGAAAGCAGTACTTC | CASSVPGGKQYF
NA | TRBJ2-2 | TRBV7-2 | NA | TGTGCCAGCAAACCGGGGCCCGGGGAGCTGTTTTTT | CASKPGPGELFF
NA | TRBJ2-6 | TRBV29-1 | few | TGCAGCGTTGTCCGGGACGGGGCCAACGTCCTGACTTTC | CSVVRDGANVLTF
NA | TRBJ2-7 | TRBV7-9 | NA | TGTGCCAGCAGCTCCCAGGCAGGGGCCTACGAGCAGTACTTC | CASSSQAGAYEQYF
TRBD2 | TRBJ2-4 | TRBV28 | few | TGTGCCAGCAGTACGACTAGCGGGAGGGCCCGGCAGTACTTC | CASSTTSGRARQYF
NA | TRBJ2-1 | TRBV27 | few | TGTGCCACCTCGTTGAGCGGGCATAGGAATGAGCAGTTCTTC | CATSLSGHRNEQFF
TRBD2 | TRBJ2-1 | TRBV27 | NA | TGTGCCAGCAGCTACTTGAGCGGGAGGACTTACAATGAGCAGTTCTTC | CASSYLSGRTYNEQFF
NA | TRBJ1-1 | TRBV29-1 | NA | TGCAGCGCTGCCCCTTTAATGAACACTGAAGCTTTCTTT | CSAAPLMNTEAFF
NA | TRBJ2-7 | TRBV7-2 | few | TGTGCCAGCAGCTTGTCCCCCGGTCTCTTATACGAGCAGTACTTC | CASSLSPGLLYEQYF
TRBD2 | TRBJ2-1 | TRBV6-5 | NA | TGTGCCAGCAGTTACTCGTTGCGGGGGAGGGGTCGGGAGCAGTTCTTC | CASSYSLRGRGREQFF
NA | TRBJ1-2 | TRBV19 | few | TGTGCCAGTAGTATCGGGGCAGGGGATAACTATGGCTACACCTTC | CASSIGAGDNYGYTF
NA | TRBJ2-7 | TRBV7-9 | NA | TGTGCCAGCAGCCCCAGCGGCTACGAGCAGTACTTC | CASSPSGYEQYF
NA | TRBJ1-1 | TRBV7-9 | few | TGTGCCAGCAGCTCCCCGGGGAACACTGAAGCTTTCTTT | CASSSPGNTEAFF
NA | TRBJ1-1 | TRBV7-2 | NA | TGTGCCAGCAGCCCTCGGACTGAAGCTTTCTTT | CASSPRTEAFF
TRBD2 | TRBJ2-1 | TRBV29-1 | few | TGCAGCGTTGGGCCGGGAGGACCCCCCTACAATGAGCAGTTCTTC | CSVGPGGPPYNEQFF
NA | TRBJ2-3 | TRBV25-1 | NA | TGTGCCAGCAGTGTTGGGCTAGCGCCGGATACGCAGTATTTT | CASSVGLAPDTQYF
NA | TRBJ2-1 | TRBV5-1 | NA | TGCGCCAGCAGTCCGGACAGTTTCCCCTACAATGAGCAGTTCTTC | CASSPDSFPYNEQFF
TRBD1 | TRBJ1-5 | TRBV9 | NA | TGTGCCAGCAGCGGAGGGACAGGGGATCAGCCCCAGCATTTT | CASSGGTGDQPQHF
NA | TRBJ2-1 | TRBV5-1 | few | TGCGCCAGCAGCTTGGGTCTTGGGAGCTCCTACAATGAGCAGTTCTTC | CASSLGLGSSYNEQFF
TRBD1 | TRBJ2-5 | TRBV28 | few | TGTGCCAGCAGTTCCCCTACAGGGGATGAGACCCAGTACTTC | CASSSPTGDETQYF
TRBD2 | TRBJ2-2 | TRBV18 | NA | TGTGCCAGCTCACCACCCGGGACTACAAACACCGGGGAGCTGTTTTTT | CASSPPGTTNTGELFF
NA | TRBJ2-1 | TRBV20-1 | few | TGCAGTGCCCATATATACAATGAGCAGTTCTTC | CSAHIYNEQFF